This T cell receptor (beta chain) is drawn from a study of cytomegalovirus exposure and HLA in healthy donors. Broader study findings: Analysis performed later showed TCR beta chains linked to HLA being more clonally expanded than equally common others. In an earlier analysis, productive rearrangement rates for most beta V segments clustered near 87% or 30%.

Primers included in the PCR were 60 Vbeta and 13 Jbeta primers. Using immunoSEQ multiplex PCR, the repertoire was profiled, and TCRdb retains in-frame clones only, with some absent. The sample consists of some 130,000 clones, about four fifths of them appearing once. Points on this clone: Its antigen is unidentified.

The CDR3 is made up of 13 amino acids. Germline trimming cut 2 bases from V and 5 bases from J; bases unmatched to any gene: 2. Germline CDR1 and CDR2: MDHEN and SYDVKM. The clonotype comes from a male donor in good health and CMV-seropositive. The sequencing input was PBMCs. V is TRBV28 and J is TRBJ2-5; TRBD1 matches 7 bases. Here the CDR3 DNA reads TGTGCCAGCAGTTTAGGACAGGTTGAGACCCAGTACTTC. As protein: CASSLGQVETQYF.